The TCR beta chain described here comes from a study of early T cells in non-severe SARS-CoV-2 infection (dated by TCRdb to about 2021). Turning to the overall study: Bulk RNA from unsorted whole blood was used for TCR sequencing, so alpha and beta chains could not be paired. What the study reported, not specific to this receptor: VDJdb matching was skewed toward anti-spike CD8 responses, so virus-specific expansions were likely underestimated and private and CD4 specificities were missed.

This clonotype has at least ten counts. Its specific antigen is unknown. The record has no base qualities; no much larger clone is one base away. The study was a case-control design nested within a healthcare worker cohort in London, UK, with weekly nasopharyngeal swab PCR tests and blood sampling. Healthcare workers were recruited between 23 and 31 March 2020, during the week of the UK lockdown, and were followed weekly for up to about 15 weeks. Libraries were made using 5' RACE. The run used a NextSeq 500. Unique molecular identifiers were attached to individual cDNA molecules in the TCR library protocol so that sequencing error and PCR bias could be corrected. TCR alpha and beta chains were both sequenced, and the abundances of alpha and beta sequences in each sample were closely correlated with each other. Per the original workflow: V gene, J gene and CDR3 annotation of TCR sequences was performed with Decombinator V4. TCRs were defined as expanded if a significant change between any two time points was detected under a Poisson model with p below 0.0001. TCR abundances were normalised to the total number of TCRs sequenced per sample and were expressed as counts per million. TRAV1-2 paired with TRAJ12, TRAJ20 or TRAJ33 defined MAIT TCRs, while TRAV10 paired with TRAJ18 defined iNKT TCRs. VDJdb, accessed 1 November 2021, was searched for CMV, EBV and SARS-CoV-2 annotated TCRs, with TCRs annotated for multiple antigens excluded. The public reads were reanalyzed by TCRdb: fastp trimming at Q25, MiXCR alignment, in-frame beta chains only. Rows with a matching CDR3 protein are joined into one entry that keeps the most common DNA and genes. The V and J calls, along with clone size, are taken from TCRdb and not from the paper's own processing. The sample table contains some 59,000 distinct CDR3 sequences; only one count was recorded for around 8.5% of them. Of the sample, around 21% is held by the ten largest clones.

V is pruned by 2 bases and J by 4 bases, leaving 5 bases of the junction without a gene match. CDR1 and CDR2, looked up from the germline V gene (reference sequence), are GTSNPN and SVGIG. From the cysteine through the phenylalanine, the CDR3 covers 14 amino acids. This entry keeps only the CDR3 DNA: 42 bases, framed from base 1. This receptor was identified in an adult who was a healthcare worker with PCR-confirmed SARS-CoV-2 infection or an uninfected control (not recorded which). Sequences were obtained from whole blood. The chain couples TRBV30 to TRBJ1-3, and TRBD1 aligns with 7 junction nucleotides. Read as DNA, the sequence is TGTGCCTGGAGTACAGGGGTGGAGGGAAACACCATATATTTT. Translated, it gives CAWSTGVEGNTIYF.